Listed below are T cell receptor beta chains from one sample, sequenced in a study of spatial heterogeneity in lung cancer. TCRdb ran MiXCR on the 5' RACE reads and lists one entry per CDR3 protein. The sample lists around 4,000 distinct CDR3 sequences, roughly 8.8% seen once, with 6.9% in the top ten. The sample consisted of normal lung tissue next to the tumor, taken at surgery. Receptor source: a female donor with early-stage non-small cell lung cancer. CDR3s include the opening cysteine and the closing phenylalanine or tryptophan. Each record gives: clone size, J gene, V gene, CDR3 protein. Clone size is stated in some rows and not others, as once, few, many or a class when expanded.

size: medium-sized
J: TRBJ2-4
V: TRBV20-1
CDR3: CSAKAGLERYF

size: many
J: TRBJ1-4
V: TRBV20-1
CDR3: CSARDKTNATNEKLFF

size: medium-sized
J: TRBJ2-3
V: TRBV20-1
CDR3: CSADRTGARYGPDTQYF

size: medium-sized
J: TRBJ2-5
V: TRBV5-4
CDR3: CASSRAGTEEETQYF

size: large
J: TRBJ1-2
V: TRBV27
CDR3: CASSSSVGGGYTF

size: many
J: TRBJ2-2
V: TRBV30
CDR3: CAWNPGSGELFF

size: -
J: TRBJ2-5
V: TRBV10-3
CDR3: CAINPTQGRETQYF

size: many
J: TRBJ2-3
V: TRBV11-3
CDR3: CASSFGRSDTQYF

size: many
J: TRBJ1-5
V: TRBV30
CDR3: CAWSAGTAFRGRPQHF

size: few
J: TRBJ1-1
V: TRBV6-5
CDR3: CASSWTGGEGMNTEAFF

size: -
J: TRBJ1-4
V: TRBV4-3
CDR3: CASSQESLGVGEKLFF

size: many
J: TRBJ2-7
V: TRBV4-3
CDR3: CASSQESRDYEQYF

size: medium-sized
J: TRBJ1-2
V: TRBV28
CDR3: CASNGGQYYGYTF

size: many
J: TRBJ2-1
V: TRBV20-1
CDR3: CSARDPTSGGNSYNEQFF

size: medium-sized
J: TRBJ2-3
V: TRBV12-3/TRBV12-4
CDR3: CASSLGLAGGPVRDTQYF

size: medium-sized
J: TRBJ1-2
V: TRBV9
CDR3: CASSVWEAGRYGYTF

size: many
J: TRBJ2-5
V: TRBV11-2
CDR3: CASSFSGVWETQYF

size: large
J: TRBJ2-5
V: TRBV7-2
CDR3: CASSFQRGGETQYF

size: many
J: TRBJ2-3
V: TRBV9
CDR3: CASSQSIRDGATDTQYF

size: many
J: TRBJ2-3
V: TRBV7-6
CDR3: CASSQPGTGTSTDTQYF

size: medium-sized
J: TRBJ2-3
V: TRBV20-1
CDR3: CSASRSTDTQYF

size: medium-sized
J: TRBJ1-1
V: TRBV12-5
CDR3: CASGLELRTAEAFF

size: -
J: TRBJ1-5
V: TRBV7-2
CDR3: CASSSDRGMRQPQHF

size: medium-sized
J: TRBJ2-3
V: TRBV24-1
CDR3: CATKGTSTDTQYF

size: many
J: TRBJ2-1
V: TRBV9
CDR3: CASSVEGTSYNEQFF

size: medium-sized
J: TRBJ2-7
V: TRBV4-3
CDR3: CASSLGTSGAYEQYF

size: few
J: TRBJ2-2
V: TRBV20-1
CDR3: CSARGRSGGAPFF